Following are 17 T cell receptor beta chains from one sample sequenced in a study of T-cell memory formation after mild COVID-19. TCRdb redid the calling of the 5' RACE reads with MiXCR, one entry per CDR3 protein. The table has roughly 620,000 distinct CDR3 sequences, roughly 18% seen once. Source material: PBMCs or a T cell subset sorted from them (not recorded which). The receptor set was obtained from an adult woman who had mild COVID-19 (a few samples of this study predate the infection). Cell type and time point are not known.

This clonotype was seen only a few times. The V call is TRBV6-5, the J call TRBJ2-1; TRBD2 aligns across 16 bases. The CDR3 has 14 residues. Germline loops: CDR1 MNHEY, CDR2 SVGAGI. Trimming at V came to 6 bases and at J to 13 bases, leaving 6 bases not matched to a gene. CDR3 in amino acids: CASSRGTSGRAQFF. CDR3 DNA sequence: TGTGCCAGCAGCCGAGGGACTAGCGGGAGGGCCCAGTTCTTC.

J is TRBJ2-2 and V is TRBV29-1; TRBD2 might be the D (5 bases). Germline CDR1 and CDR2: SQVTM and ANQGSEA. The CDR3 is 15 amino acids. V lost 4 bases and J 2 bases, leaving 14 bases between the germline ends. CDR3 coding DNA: TGCAGCGTTGCCGACCGGGATAGTAACACCGGGGAGCTGTTTTTT. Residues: CSVADRDSNTGELFF.

The CDR3 spells CASSREDAYNEQFF. The CDR3 DNA reads TGTGCCAGCTCACGGGAGGACGCTTACAATGAGCAGTTCTTC. The chain recombines TRBV19 with TRBJ2-1, with TRBD2 identical over 7 bases. Germline V gene sequence: CDR1 LNHDA, CDR2 SQIVND (reference sequence). The trim removed 9 bases at V and 4 bases at J, leaving 9 bases unmatched. This CDR3 has 14 amino acids.

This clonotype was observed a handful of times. The CDR3: CASSLTGNVDYEQYF. DNA of the CDR3: TGCGCCAGCAGCCTGACAGGGAATGTAGACTACGAGCAGTACTTC. This chain connects TRBV4-1 to TRBJ2-7; 7 bases map to TRBD1. Trimming cost V 4 bases and J 3 bases; bases outside gene matches: 9. There are 15 residues in the CDR3. Germline V gene lookup returns CDR1 MGHRA and CDR2 YSYEKL.

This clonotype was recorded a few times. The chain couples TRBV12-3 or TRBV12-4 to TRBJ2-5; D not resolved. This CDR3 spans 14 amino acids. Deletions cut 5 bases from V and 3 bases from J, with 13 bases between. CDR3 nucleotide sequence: TGTGCCAGCAGTCAGACGACCGGTAAAGAGACCCAGTACTTC. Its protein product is CASSQTTGKETQYF.

CDR3 nucleotide sequence: TGTGCCAGCAGCCAAAGATCTAGCACAGATACGCAGTATTTT. Its translation: CASSQRSSTDTQYF. The rearrangement links TRBV7-2 to TRBJ2-3; D not certain. CDR1 SGHTA and CDR2 FQGNSA come from the germline V gene. V was trimmed by 5 bases and J by 0 bases, leaving 9 bases between them. The CDR3 sequence is 14 residues long.

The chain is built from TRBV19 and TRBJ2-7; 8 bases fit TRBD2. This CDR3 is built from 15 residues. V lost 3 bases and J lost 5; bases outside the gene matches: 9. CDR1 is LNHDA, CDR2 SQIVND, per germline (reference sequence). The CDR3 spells CASSMERRGGHEQYF. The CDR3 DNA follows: TGTGCCAGTAGTATGGAGCGACGGGGGGGCCACGAGCAGTACTTC.

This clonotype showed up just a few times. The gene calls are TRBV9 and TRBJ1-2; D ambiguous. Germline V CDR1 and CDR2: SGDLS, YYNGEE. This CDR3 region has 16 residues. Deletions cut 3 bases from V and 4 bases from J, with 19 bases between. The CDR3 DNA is TGTGCCAGCAGCGCCACTCCGTTGACCCGGAGCTATGGCTACACCTTC. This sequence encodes CASSATPLTRSYGYTF.

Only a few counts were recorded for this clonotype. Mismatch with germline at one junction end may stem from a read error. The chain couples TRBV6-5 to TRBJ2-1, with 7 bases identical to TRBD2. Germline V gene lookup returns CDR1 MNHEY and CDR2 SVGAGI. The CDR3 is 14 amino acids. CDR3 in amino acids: CASRKRLAYTEQFF. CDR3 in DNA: TGTGCCAGCAGGAAAAGACTAGCATACACTGAGCAGTTCTTC.

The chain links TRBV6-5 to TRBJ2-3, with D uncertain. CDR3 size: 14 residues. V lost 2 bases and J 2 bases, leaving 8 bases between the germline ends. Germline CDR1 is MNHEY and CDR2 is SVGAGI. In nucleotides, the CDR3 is TGTGCCAGCAGTTACACGCGTCCCACAGATACGCAGTATTTT. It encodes CASSYTRPTDTQYF.

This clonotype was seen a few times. CDR3 sequence reads: CASTIRISSNEQFF. The CDR3 nucleotides are TGTGCCAGCACCATCCGGATCAGCAGCAATGAGCAGTTCTTC. The chain employs TRBV7-2 and TRBJ2-1, with D unclear. The CDR3 length is 14 residues. The germline V and J ends were trimmed by 7 bases and 6 bases, with 16 bases remaining between them. Germline V gene sequence: CDR1 SGHTA, CDR2 FQGNSA.

The CDR3 loop is CASSLGRINQPQHF. The CDR3 coding sequence is TGTGCCAGCAGCCTGGGACGGATAAATCAGCCCCAGCATTTT. The chain uses TRBV3-1 and TRBJ1-5; D might be TRBD1 (5 bases). The CDR3 is made up of 14 amino acids. V was cut by 4 bases and J by 4 bases, with 11 bases left in between. Germline lookup yields CDR1 LGHDT and CDR2 YNNKEL (reference sequence).

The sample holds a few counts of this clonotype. The CDR3 is CASSLTGGQQETQYF. The CDR3 coding sequence is TGCGCCAGCAGCTTGACCGGGGGGCAACAAGAGACCCAGTACTTC. The rearrangement links TRBV5-1 to TRBJ2-5; D might be TRBD2 (7 bases). There are 15 residues in the CDR3. Trimming removed 1 base at V and 2 bases at J, with 12 bases between. Germline lookup yields CDR1 SGHRS and CDR2 YFSETQ.

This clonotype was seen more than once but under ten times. The CDR3 loop is CASSLNPGTGWNQPQHF. The CDR3 nucleotides read TGTGCCAGCAGTTTAAACCCCGGGACAGGTTGGAATCAGCCCCAGCATTTT. The genes are TRBV12-3 or TRBV12-4 and TRBJ1-5, with 8 bases matching TRBD1. The CDR3 extends over 17 amino acids. Trimming took 2 bases from V and 4 from J; bases not matched to a gene: 10.

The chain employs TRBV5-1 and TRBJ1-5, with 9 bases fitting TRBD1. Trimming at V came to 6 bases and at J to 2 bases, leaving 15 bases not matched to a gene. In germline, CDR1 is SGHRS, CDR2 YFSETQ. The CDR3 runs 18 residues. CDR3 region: CASNSGQGEPGGNQPQHF. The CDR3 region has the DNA TGCGCCAGCAACTCGGGACAGGGTGAACCCGGCGGCAATCAGCCCCAGCATTTT.

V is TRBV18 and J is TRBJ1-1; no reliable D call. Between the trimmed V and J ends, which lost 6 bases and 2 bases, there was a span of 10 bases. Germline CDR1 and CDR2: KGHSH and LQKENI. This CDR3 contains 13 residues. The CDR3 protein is CASSSVENTEAFF. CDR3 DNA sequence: TGTGCCAGCTCGTCGGTTGAAAACACTGAAGCTTTCTTT.

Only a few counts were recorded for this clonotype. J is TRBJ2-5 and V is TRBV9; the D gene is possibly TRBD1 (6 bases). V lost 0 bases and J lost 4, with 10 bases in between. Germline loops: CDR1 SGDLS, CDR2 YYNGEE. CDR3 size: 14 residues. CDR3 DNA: TGTGCCAGCAGCGTAGGTGGGGACATAGAGACCCAGTACTTC. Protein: CASSVGGDIETQYF.